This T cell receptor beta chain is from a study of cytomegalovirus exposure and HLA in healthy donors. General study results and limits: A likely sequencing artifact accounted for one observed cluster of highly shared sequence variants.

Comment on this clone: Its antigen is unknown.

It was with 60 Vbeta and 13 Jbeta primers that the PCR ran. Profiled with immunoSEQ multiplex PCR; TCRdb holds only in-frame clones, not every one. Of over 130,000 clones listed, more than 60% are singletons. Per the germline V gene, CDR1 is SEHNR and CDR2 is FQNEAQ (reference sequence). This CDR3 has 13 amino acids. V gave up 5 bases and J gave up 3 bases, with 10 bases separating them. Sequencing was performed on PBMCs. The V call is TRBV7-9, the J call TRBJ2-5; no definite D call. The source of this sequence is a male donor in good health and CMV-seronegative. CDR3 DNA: TGTGCCAGCAGCCCCGACATCGAAGAGACCCAGTACTTC. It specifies CASSPDIEETQYF.